Listed below are T cell receptor beta chains from one sample, sequenced in a study of blood T cell repertoires in COVID-19. Measured with immunoSEQ multiplex PCR; TCRdb has only the in-frame clones, and not every one. The sample has hundreds of thousands of clones, 80% to 90% seen once. The sample taken for sequencing was peripheral blood. These receptors originate from a woman in her thirties or forties with active or convalescent COVID-19. CDR3s include the opening cysteine and the closing phenylalanine or tryptophan. The D gene is left open where the match is weak. Size values are once, few and many counts, or a class for expanded clones, and some rows have none.

v_call	clone_size	d_call	j_call	cdr3_nt	cdr3_aa
TRBV11-2	-	TRBD2	TRBJ2-2	TGTGCCAGCAGCTTACGTAGCGGGGGGCGTGGCACCGGGGAGCTGTTTTTT	CASSLRSGGRGTGELFF
TRBV24-1	-	-	TRBJ2-3	TGTGCCACCCAGGGTGTCCGCACAGATACGCAGTATTTT	CATQGVRTDTQYF
TRBV6-1	-	-	TRBJ1-5	TGTGCCAGCAGTGAACAGGGGTCGGGGCAGCCCCAGCATTTT	CASSEQGSGQPQHF
TRBV7-8	-	TRBD1	TRBJ1-5	TGTGCCAGCAGCCCCCCCGGGACAGGGCGCAATCAGCCCCAGCATTTT	CASSPPGTGRNQPQHF
TRBV30	-	TRBD1	TRBJ1-5	TGTGCCTGGAGTGTACGGACAGGGAAATGGCAGCCCCAGCATTTT	CAWSVRTGKWQPQHF
TRBV28	once	TRBD2	TRBJ2-1	TGTGCCAGCAGTTTGGCGGCTCGTGGGGGGGGAAATGAGCAGTTCTTC	CASSLAARGGGNEQFF
TRBV28	-	TRBD1	TRBJ1-3	TGTGCCAGCAGTCCCACAGGGGGCGTTGGTGGAAACACCATATATTTT	CASSPTGGVGGNTIYF
TRBV5-6	-	TRBD2	TRBJ2-5	TGTGCCAGCAGCCCTGGGACTAGCGGCCAAGAGACCCAGTACTTC	CASSPGTSGQETQYF
TRBV5-1	-	TRBD1	TRBJ1-2	TGCGCCAGCAGCTTGAATCAGGGGGGAAACTATGGCTACACCTTC	CASSLNQGGNYGYTF
TRBV11-2	-	-	TRBJ2-7	TGTGCCAGCAGCCAATCCTACGAGCAGTACTTC	CASSQSYEQYF
TRBV7-2	-	-	TRBJ1-3	TGTGCCAGCAGCTTAAATTTGGCAGGCTCTGGAAACACCATATATTTT	CASSLNLAGSGNTIYF
TRBV11-3	-	TRBD1	TRBJ1-4	TGTGCCAGCAGCTTTGACAGGGACTCTAATGAAAAACTGTTTTTT	CASSFDRDSNEKLFF
TRBV2	few	TRBD1	TRBJ1-1	TGTGCCAGCAGTGATCACAGGGGCCCGAACACTGAAGCTTTCTTT	CASSDHRGPNTEAFF
TRBV13	once	TRBD1	TRBJ1-2	TGTGCCAGCAGCTTGAGGACAGGCATGAACTATGGCTACACCTTC	CASSLRTGMNYGYTF
TRBV28	-	-	TRBJ2-3	TGTGCCAGCAGTTCTATCATCACCCCAGATACGCAGTATTTT	CASSSIITPDTQYF
TRBV7-2	-	TRBD2	TRBJ2-5	TGTGCCAGCAGCTTCGGCGGGGGGTTACAAGAGACCCAGTACTTC	CASSFGGGLQETQYF